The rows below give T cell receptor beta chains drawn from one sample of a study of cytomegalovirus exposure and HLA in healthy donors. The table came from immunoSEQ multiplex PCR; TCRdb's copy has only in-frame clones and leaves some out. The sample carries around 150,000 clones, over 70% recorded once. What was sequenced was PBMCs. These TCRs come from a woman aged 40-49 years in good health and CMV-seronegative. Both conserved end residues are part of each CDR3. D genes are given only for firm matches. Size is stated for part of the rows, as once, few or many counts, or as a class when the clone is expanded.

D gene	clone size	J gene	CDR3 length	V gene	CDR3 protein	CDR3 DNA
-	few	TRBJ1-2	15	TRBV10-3	CAIRKSTAGDGGYTF	TGTGCCATCAGAAAGTCGACGGCAGGGGACGGGGGCTACACCTTC
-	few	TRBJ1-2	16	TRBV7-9	CASSRDNRRSNYGYTF	TGTGCCAGCAGCCGCGATAACAGGCGAAGTAACTATGGCTACACCTTC
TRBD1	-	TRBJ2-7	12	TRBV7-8	CASSTFDRGQYF	TGTGCCAGCAGCACCTTCGACAGGGGCCAGTACTTC
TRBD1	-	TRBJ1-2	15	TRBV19	CASSTNRGPNYGYTF	TGTGCCAGTAGTACAAACAGGGGGCCTAACTATGGCTACACCTTC
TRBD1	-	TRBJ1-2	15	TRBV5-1	CASSFWDRGNYGYTF	TGCGCCAGCAGCTTTTGGGACAGGGGTAACTATGGCTACACCTTC
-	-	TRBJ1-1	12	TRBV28	CASNINGAEAFF	TGTGCCAGCAACATCAACGGGGCTGAAGCTTTCTTT
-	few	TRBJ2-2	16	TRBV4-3	CASSQDSQGGTGELFF	TGCGCCAGCAGCCAAGATTCACAGGGCGGGACCGGGGAGCTGTTTTTT
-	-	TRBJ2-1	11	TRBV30	CAWSLSNEQFF	TGTGCCTGGAGTCTTTCCAATGAGCAGTTCTTC
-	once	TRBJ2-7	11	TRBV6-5	CASSYAGQTYF	TGTGCCAGCAGTTACGCGGGACAGACTTATTTC
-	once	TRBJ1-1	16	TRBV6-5	CASSSQSGAWGTEAFF	TGTGCCAGCAGTTCTCAGTCAGGGGCCTGGGGCACTGAAGCTTTCTTT
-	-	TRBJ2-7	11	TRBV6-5	CASGLGGEQYF	TGTGCCAGCGGACTGGGTGGCGAGCAGTACTTC
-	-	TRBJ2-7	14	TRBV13	CASSLSDSSYEQYF	TGTGCCAGCAGCTTAAGCGATTCCTCCTACGAGCAGTACTTC
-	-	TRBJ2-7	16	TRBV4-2	CASSPFEGGRSYEQYF	TGTGCCAGCAGCCCGTTTGAAGGCGGGCGTTCCTACGAGCAGTACTTC
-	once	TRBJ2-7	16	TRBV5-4	CASSLDGGAHPGEQYF	TGTGCCAGCAGCTTGGACGGAGGGGCGCATCCAGGCGAGCAGTACTTC
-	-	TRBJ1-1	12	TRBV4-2	CASSQGGGEAFF	TGTGCCAGCAGCCAAGGGGGGGGTGAAGCTTTCTTT
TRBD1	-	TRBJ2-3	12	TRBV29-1	CSASGGPDTQYF	TGCAGCGCCTCAGGGGGTCCAGATACGCAGTATTTT
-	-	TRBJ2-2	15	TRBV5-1	CASSGSGANTGELFF	TGCGCCAGCAGTGGTAGCGGAGCGAACACCGGGGAGCTGTTTTTT
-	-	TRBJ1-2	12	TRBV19	CASSPGGFGYTF	TGTGCCAGTAGTCCGGGTGGGTTTGGCTACACCTTC
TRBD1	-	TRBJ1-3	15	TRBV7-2	CASSLWTGSGNTIYF	TGTGCCAGCAGCCTATGGACAGGGTCTGGAAACACCATATATTTT
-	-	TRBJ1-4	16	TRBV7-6	CASSSVSGTHYEKLFF	TGTGCCAGCAGCTCGGTCTCCGGGACACATTATGAAAAACTATTTTTT